The 14 T cell receptor beta chains listed next were all sequenced from one sample in a study of molecular identifiers for immune sequencing clone quantification (dated by TCRdb to 2017 to 2018). Library creation used PCR. Data came from an Illumina HiSeq 4000. TCRdb ran its own pipeline on the public reads, namely fastp trimming at Q25 and MiXCR clone calling, and kept in-frame beta chains. Every entry covers one CDR3 protein and lists the most common genes and DNA from its rows. The sample table lists about 510,000 distinct CDR3 sequences, about a fifth of them with a count of one. The ten largest make up approximately 0.84% of the sample. The material sequenced was naive CD8+ T cells from blood, with Jurkat cell RNA spiked in. This specimen's cell subset or site label, per the study, means: FACS-sorted CD8+CD4-CCR7+CD45RA+ naive T cells. These receptors all come from a human donor in good health. Some libraries in this study had Jurkat cell RNA spiked in.

Ten or more counts support this clonotype. The chain links TRBV28 to TRBJ1-1; possibly TRBD1 for D (5 bases). Trimming pared 8 bases from V and 4 bases from J, leaving 20 bases between. Germline V gene sequence: CDR1 MDHEN, CDR2 SYDVKM. The CDR3 runs to 15 residues. The CDR3 DNA sequence: TGTGCCAGCGAGTTTAGGGGAGGTTTGACCACTGAAGCTTTCTTT. Its protein is CASEFRGGLTTEAFF.

Details on this clonotype: Because it lacks the conserved phenylalanine or tryptophan at the end, this CDR3 is likely a read error. This sequence joins TRBV6-1 and TRBJ2-5; D is unclear. Germline CDR1 reads MNHNS; CDR2 reads SASEGT. Trimming took off 3 bases at V and 5 bases at J, with 13 bases between the two ends. CDR3 length equals 14 residues. For the CDR3, the DNA is TGTGCCAGCAGTGATATGGCCGGTGGGGAGACCCAGTACTCC. Its translation is CASSDMAGGETQYS.

This clonotype was seen only a few times. The chain carries TRBV27 and TRBJ1-3; possible D gene TRBD1, 6 bases. The CDR3 extends over 18 amino acids. Germline loops: CDR1 MNHEY, CDR2 SMNVEV (reference sequence). V was shortened by 2 bases and J by 5 bases, with 22 bases between the two germline ends. CDR3 sequence: CASSLKGRQEWGRNTIYF. CDR3 DNA: TGTGCCAGCAGTTTAAAGGGAAGACAGGAGTGGGGCAGAAACACCATATATTTT.

The chain is built from TRBV24-1 and TRBJ2-3; D call uncertain. Trimming removed 7 bases at V and 0 bases at J, with 10 bases between. Germline values: CDR1 KGHDR, CDR2 SFDVKD. This CDR3 has 14 amino acids. CDR3 sequence reads: CATSPPGSTDTQYF. CDR3 DNA sequence: TGTGCCACCAGCCCCCCCGGGAGCACAGATACGCAGTATTTT.

A note on this clonotype: This sequence may be a read error, since a much larger clone differs from it by one base. This chain connects TRBV7-8 to TRBJ2-4, with 9 bases fitting TRBD2. Germline loops: CDR1 SGHVS, CDR2 FQNEAQ. The CDR3 is 17 residues long. CDR3 nucleotide sequence: TGTGCCAGCAGCACACGGGGGACTAGCAGGACCAAAGACATTCAGTACTTC. It codes for CASSTRGTSRTKDIQYF.

This clonotype was recorded many times. The chain has TRBV5-1 and TRBJ2-3; a weak D match, TRBD2 (6 bases). V shed 7 bases and J shed 2 bases, with 14 bases lying between them. Germline V CDR1 and CDR2: SGHRS, YFSETQ. The CDR3 extends over 14 amino acids. The CDR3 bases are TGCGCCAGCGGCGTGGTAGCGGACACAGATACGCAGTATTTT. The encoded protein is CASGVVADTDTQYF.

This clonotype has a count of ten or more. This chain connects TRBV4-3 to TRBJ2-3, with 7 bases fitting TRBD1. V dropped 0 bases and J dropped 4; count of bases not matched to a gene: 10. The CDR3 extends over 17 amino acids. The germline CDR1 and CDR2 sequences are LGHNA and YSLEER. The CDR3 region has the DNA TGCGCCAGCAGCCAAGAGCGAGTGACAGGGTCAGCAGATACGCAGTATTTT. Residues: CASSQERVTGSADTQYF.

This clonotype was observed a few times. J is TRBJ2-5 and V is TRBV9; the match to TRBD2 covers 13 bases. The CDR3 loop spans 16 amino acids. The germline CDR1 and CDR2 sequences are SGDLS and YYNGEE. The ends lost 3 bases at V and 2 bases at J; junction bases unmatched: 4. CDR3 in DNA: TGTGCCAGCAGCGCAGGGACTAGCGGGATTCAAGAGACCCAGTACTTC. Protein: CASSAGTSGIQETQYF.

Many counts were recorded for this clonotype. V and J are TRBV20-1 and TRBJ2-7, with D perhaps TRBD1 (5 bases). Germline CDR1 reads DFQATT; CDR2 reads SNEGSKA (reference sequence). The V end lost 0 bases, the J end lost 5 bases, and 14 bases lay between the germline ends. The CDR3 totals 14 residues. The CDR3 bases are TGCAGTGCTAGAGACTGGACAAGTCGCGACGAGCAGTACTTC. Translated: CSARDWTSRDEQYF.

Notes on this clonotype: A read error may be the cause here, since a much bigger clone is one base away. This chain uses TRBV29-1 with TRBJ2-4; 10 bases line up with TRBD2. CDR1 and CDR2 from the germline V gene are SQVTM and ANQGSEA. CDR3 size: 16 residues. This CDR3 is CSAESGGGPSKNIQYF. The CDR3 region has the DNA TGCAGCGCTGAAAGCGGGGGGGGGCCCTCCAAAAACATTCAGTACTTC.

This clonotype has more than one count but fewer than ten. This rearrangement joins TRBV5-1 to TRBJ2-7; TRBD2 might be the D (7 bases). The V and J ends lost 0 bases and 3 bases respectively, with 16 bases between them. This CDR3 is 16 amino acids long. Per germline, CDR1 SGHRS and CDR2 YFSETQ. CDR3 in amino acids: CASSLAPGGAFYEQYF. The CDR3 nucleotides are TGCGCCAGCAGCTTGGCGCCTGGGGGGGCGTTCTACGAGCAGTACTTC.

This clonotype was seen a few times. The J gene is TRBJ1-3, the V gene TRBV7-9, with 9 bases lining up with TRBD1. V gave up 6 bases and J gave up 0 bases; unmatched junction bases: 3. The CDR3 runs to 15 residues. Looked up from germline, CDR1 is SEHNR and CDR2 is FQNEAQ (reference sequence). DNA of the CDR3: TGTGCCAGCAGGGGACAGGGAAGCTCTGGAAACACCATATATTTT. Protein sequence: CASRGQGSSGNTIYF.

This clonotype was recorded at least ten times. The rearrangement links TRBV29-1 to TRBJ2-5, with D tentatively TRBD2 (5 bases). This CDR3 comprises 13 residues. V was cut by 3 bases and J by 2 bases, with 10 bases left in between. CDR1 and CDR2 (germline): SQVTM, ANQGSEA. Written as DNA, the CDR3 is TGCAGCGTTGAGCGGGCGCGGCAAGAGACCCAGTACTTC. This codes for CSVERARQETQYF.

There are many counts of this clonotype. This chain uses TRBV24-1 with TRBJ2-2; D remains unclear. This CDR3 comprises 12 residues. V lost 5 bases and J lost 8, with 8 bases in between. Germline-derived CDR1 and CDR2 are KGHDR and SFDVKD. CDR3 nucleotides: TGTGCCACCAGTGGCCGATCTGGGGAGCTGTTTTTT. Translation gives CATSGRSGELFF.